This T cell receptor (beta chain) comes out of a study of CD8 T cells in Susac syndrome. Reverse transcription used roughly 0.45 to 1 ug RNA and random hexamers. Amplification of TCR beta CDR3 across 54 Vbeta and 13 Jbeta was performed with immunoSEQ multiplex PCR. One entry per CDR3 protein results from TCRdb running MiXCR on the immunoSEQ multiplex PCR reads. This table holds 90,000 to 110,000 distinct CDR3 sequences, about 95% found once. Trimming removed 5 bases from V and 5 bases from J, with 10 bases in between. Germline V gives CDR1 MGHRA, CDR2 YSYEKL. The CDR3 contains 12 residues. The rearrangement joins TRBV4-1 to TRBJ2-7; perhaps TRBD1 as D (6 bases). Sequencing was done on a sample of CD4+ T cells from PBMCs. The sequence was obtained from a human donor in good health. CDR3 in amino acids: CASSEQGHEQYF. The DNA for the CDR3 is TGCGCCAGCAGCGAACAGGGCCACGAGCAGTACTTC.